This record looks at one TCR beta chain sequence and its context. Its antigen is undetermined. One end of the junction does not line up with germline, which may come from a read error. The study co-extracted DNA and RNA from 20-30 mg of unsorted bulk tissue. Chronic HBV infection was present in the patients, who were treatment-naive. Each tumor sample had over 90% viable tumor cells. The CDR3 loop spans 14 amino acids. The germline V gene encodes CDR1 MNHEY and CDR2 SVGEGT. A constant-region primer served to make TCR beta cDNA from roughly 460 ng total RNA. Construction of TCR beta libraries relied on three successive nested multiplex PCR rounds employing slightly modified ARM-PCR. TRBV1-TRBV30 forward and Cbeta reverse primers drove the first two roughly 9-cycle rounds. TCRdb analysed the multiplex PCR reads with MiXCR anew, one entry per CDR3 protein. The data contain roughly 190,000 distinct CDR3 sequences, around four fifths of them singletons.

This sample was included in a study of tumor-infiltrating lymphocytes in primary liver carcinoma. Overall study results and limits: Tumors reached a significantly greater top-250-clone fraction than blood did (p = 0.039). Lesser overlap characterized tumor-adjacent and tumor-blood pairs relative to tumor region pairs.

This clonotype originated in a man between 35 and 55 years old with primary liver carcinoma and hepatitis B virus infection. The J gene is TRBJ1-1, the V gene TRBV6-2 or TRBV6-3; 7 bases agree with TRBD1. The specimen was tumor tissue from primary liver carcinoma. For the CDR3, the DNA is TGCGTCAGCACTTACTGGCAGGGGGTAGCTGAAGCTTTCTTT. This gives the protein CVSTYWQGVAEAFF.